The 3 T cell receptor beta chains below come from one sample, sequenced in a study of blood T cell repertoires in COVID-19 (dated by TCRdb to about 2020). The library was produced with the immunoSEQ multiplex PCR assay. This immuneACCESS table, as held by TCRdb, lists in-frame sequences with V and J called but not all clones. Of the missing ones, under half trace to an unresolved V gene in checked studies; the others have no known cause. Here the sample has about 290,000 clones; approximately 80% occur a single time. The ten largest clones capture around 3.7% of the sample. The specimen sequenced was peripheral blood. These receptors were obtained from a woman aged 50 to 65 with active or convalescent COVID-19.

J is TRBJ1-6 and V is TRBV3-1 (or the pseudogene TRBV3-2), with a tentative D call TRBD1 (5 bases). The CDR3 is 12 residues long. V was cut by 7 bases and J by 6 bases, with 7 bases left in between. CDR1 and CDR2 (germline): LGHDT, YNNKEL (reference sequence). CDR3 amino acids: CASTTVNSPLHF. CDR3 DNA: TGTGCCAGCACGACAGTTAATTCACCCCTCCACTTT.

The rearrangement joins TRBV2 to TRBJ1-2, with 9 bases fitting TRBD1. CDR1 SNHLY and CDR2 FYNNEI come from the germline V gene. Germline trimming cut 6 bases from V and 0 bases from J; bases unmatched to any gene: 5. There are 15 residues in the CDR3. The CDR3 bases are TGTGCCAGCAGGGCAGGACAGGGGACTAACTATGGCTACACCTTC. The encoded protein is CASRAGQGTNYGYTF.

DNA of the CDR3: TGTGCCAGCAGCTCGCAGGGGAGAAGGACTGAAGCTTTCTTT. Amino acids: CASSSQGRRTEAFF. J is TRBJ1-1 and V is TRBV5-8, with D maybe TRBD1 (6 bases). The CDR3 is 14 amino acids. Trimming pared 3 bases from V and 5 bases from J, leaving 14 bases between. Germline assignment: CDR1 SGHTS and CDR2 YDEGEE.